This TCR beta chain was captured in a study of beta chain features in type 1 diabetes. Study background: No patient-donor differences in age, gender, total cells or subset yield. Broader study findings: Shorter TCRB CDR3s, moderately but significantly so, were found in Type 1 diabetes patients in all four CD4+ subsets.

This clone was observed a few times. Its antigen is unknown. The isolated RNA, all of it, was reverse transcribed, so expressed TCRB transcripts were what got sequenced. The study sequenced naive, central memory and regulatory T cell samples to an average of about 3.5 million reads. Clones were read by immunoSEQ multiplex PCR, and TCRdb kept only the in-frame ones, dropping some. The repertoire holds 900,000 or so clones, with about 17% as singletons. CDR1 and CDR2 (germline): KGHSH, LQKENI. The CDR3 sequence is 13 residues long. V was shortened by 3 bases and J by 6 bases, with 9 bases between the two germline ends.

The TCR originated in a woman in her late teens or twenties in good health. The chain has TRBV18 and TRBJ2-1; no definite D call. The sequenced sample was naive CD4+ T cells from blood. CDR3 coding DNA: TGTGCCAGCTCACCGGGTTCTGTCAATGAGCAGTTCTTC. Amino acid sequence: CASSPGSVNEQFF. Full variable domain (remainder filled in from reference TRBV18 and TRBJ2-1): NAGVMQNPRHLVRRRGQEARLRCSPMKGHSHVYWYRQLPEEGLKFMVYLQKENIIDESGMPKERFSAEFPKEGPSILRIQQVVRGDSAAYFCASSPGSVNEQFFGPGTRLTVL.